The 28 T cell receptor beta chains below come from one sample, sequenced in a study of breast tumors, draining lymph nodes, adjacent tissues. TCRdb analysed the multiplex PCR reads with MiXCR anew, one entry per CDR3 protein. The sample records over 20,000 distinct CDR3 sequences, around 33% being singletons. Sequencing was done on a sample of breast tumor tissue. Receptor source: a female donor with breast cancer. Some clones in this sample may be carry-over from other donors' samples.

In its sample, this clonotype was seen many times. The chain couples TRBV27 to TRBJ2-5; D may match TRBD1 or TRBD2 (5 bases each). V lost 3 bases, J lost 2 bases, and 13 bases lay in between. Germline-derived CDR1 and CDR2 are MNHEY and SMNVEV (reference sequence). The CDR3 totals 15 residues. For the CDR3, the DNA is TGTGCCAGCAGTTTTGGGGGAGCACTTCAAGAGACCCAGTACTTC. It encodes CASSFGGALQETQYF.

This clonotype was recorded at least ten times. CDR3 residues: CASSPGLAEAQQYF. The CDR3 nucleotides are TGTGCCAGCAGCCCGGGACTAGCGGAAGCGCAGCAGTACTTC. The V gene is TRBV9, the J gene TRBJ2-7, with 11 bases that match TRBD2. Losses at the gene ends were 4 bases for V and 8 bases for J; bases not matched to a gene: 8. From germline, CDR1 is SGDLS and CDR2 YYNGEE. The CDR3 spans 14 residues.

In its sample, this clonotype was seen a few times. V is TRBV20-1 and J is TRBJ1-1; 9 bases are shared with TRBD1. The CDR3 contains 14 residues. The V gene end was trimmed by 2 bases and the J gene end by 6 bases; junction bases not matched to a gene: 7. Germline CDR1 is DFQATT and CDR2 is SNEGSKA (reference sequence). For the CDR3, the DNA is TGCAGTGCTAGACGACCCCGGACAGGGGCTGAAGCTTTCTTT. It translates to CSARRPRTGAEAFF.

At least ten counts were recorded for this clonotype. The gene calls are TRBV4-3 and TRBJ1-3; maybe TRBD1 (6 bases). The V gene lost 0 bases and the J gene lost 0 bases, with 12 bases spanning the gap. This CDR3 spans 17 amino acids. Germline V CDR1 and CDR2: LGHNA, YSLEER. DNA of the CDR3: TGCGCCAGCAGCCAAGAGAGGGGGGGGTTCTCTGGAAACACCATATATTTT. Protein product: CASSQERGGFSGNTIYF.

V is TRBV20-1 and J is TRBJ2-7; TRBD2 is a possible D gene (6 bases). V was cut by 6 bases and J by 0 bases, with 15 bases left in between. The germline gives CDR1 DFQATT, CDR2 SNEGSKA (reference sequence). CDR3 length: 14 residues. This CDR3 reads CSAMTGESSYEQYF. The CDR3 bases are TGCAGTGCCATGACGGGGGAGAGCTCCTACGAGCAGTACTTC.

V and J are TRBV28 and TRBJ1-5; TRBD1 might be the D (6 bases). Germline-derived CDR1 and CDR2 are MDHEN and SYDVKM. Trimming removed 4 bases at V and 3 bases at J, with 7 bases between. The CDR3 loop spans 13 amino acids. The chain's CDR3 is CASSWDTNQPQHF. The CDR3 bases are TGTGCCAGCAGTTGGGACACCAATCAGCCCCAGCATTTT.

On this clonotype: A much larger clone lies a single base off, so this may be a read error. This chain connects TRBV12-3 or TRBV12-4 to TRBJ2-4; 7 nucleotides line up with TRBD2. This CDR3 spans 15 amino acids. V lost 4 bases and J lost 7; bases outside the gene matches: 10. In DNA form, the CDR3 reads TGTGCCAGCAGTTCGGTGGGAGGGGCGGGCAACATTCAGTACTTC. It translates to CASSSVGGAGNIQYF.

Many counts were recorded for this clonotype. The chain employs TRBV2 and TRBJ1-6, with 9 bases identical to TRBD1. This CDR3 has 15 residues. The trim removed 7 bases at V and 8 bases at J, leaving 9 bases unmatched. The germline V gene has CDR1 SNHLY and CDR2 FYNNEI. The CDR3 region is CASTTGTGYYSPLHF. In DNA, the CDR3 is TGTGCCAGCACTACCGGGACAGGGTATTATTCACCCCTCCACTTT.

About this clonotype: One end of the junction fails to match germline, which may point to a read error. CDR3 region: CASSLSGRPYNERFF. The CDR3 DNA sequence: TGTGCCAGCAGCTTGAGCGGGAGACCATACAATGAGCGGTTCTTC. The rearrangement joins TRBV7-9 to TRBJ2-1, with 8 bases that match TRBD2. This CDR3 region has 15 residues. Germline V gene data show CDR1 as SEHNR and CDR2 as FQNEAQ (reference sequence).

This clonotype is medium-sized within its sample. CDR3 residues: CSARDVGKGTDTQYF. The CDR3 DNA is TGCAGTGCTAGAGATGTAGGGAAGGGAACAGATACGCAGTATTTT. The chain joins TRBV20-1 to TRBJ2-3; D gene uncertain. Germline CDR1 DFQATT, CDR2 SNEGSKA (reference sequence). V lost 0 bases and J 3 bases, leaving 13 bases between the germline ends. The CDR3 sequence is 15 residues long.

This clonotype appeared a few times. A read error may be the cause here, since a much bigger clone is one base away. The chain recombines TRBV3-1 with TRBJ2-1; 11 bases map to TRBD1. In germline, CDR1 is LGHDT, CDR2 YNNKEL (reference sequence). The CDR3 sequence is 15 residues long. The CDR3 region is CASSEDRGRSNEQSF. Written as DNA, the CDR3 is TGTGCCAGCAGCGAGGACAGGGGGCGATCCAATGAGCAGTCCTTC.

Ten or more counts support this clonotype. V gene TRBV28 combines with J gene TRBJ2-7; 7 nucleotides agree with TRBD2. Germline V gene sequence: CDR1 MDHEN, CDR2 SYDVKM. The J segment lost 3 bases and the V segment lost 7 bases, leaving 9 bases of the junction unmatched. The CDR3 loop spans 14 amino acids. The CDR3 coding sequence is TGTGCCAGCACTAGGGGTGCTAGCGGCTACGAGCAGTACTTC. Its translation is CASTRGASGYEQYF.

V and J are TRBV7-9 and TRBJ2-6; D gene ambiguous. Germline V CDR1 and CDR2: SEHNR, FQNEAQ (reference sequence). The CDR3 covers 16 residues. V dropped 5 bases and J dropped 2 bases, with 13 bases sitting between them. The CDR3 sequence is CASSPVGEAGANVLTF. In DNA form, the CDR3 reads TGTGCCAGCAGCCCAGTAGGAGAAGCTGGGGCCAACGTCCTGACTTTC.

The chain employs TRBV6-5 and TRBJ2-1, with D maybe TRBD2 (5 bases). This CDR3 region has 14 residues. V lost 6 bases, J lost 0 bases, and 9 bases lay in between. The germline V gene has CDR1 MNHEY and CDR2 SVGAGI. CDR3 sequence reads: CASREADSYNEQFF. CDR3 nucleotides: TGTGCCAGCAGGGAAGCGGACTCCTACAATGAGCAGTTCTTC.

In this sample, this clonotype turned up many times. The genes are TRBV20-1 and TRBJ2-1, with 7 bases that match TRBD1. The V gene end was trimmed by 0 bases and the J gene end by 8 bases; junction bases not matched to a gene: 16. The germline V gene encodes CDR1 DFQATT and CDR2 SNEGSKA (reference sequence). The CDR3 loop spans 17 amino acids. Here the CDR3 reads CSARDPPQTRQGDEQFF. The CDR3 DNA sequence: TGCAGTGCTAGAGACCCGCCGCAGACCCGACAGGGAGATGAGCAGTTCTTC.

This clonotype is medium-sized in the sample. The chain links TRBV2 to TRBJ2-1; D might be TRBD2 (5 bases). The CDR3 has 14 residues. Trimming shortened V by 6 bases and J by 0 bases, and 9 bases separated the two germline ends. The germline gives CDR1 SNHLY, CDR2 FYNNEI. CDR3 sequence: CASRGEGSYNEQFF. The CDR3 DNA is TGTGCCAGCAGGGGAGAGGGCTCCTACAATGAGCAGTTCTTC.

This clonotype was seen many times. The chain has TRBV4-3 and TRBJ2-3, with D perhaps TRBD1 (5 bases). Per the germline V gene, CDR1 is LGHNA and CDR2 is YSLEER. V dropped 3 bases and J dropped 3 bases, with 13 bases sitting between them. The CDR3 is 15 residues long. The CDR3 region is CASSQRTFGTDTQYF. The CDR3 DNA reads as TGCGCCAGCAGCCAGAGGACATTTGGGACAGATACGCAGTATTTT.

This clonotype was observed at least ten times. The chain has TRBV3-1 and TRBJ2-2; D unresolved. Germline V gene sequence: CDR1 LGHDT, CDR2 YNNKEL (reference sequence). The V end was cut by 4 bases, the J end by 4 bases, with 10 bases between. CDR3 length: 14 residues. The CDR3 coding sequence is TGTGCCAGCAGCCTATGGCTATCCACCGGGGAGCTGTTTTTT. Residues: CASSLWLSTGELFF.

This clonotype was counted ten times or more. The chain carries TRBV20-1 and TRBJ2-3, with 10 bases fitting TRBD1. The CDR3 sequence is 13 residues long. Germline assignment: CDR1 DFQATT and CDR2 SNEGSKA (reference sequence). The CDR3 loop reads CRSGTGAADTQYF. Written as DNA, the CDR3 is TGCAGATCCGGGACAGGGGCCGCAGATACGCAGTATTTT.

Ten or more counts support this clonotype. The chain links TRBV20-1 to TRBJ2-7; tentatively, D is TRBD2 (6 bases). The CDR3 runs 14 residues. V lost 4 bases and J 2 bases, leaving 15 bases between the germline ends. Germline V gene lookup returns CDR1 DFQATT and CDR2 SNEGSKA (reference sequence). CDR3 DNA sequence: TGCAGTGCTAATCTCGTCGGGACTGCCTACGAGCAGTACTTC. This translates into CSANLVGTAYEQYF.

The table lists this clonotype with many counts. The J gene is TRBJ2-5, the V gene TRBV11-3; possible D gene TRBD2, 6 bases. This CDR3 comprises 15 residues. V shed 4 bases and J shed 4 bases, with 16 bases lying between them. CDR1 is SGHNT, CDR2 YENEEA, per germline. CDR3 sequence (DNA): TGTGCCAGCAGCTCCGGAAGAGGACTACGAGAGACCCAGTACTTC. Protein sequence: CASSSGRGLRETQYF.

The CDR3 DNA sequence: TGCAGCGGCGGCGACAGGGCAGAGACCCAGTACTTC. It encodes CSGGDRAETQYF. The chain joins TRBV29-1 to TRBJ2-5; 7 positions agree with TRBD1. Trimming at V came to 7 bases and at J to 4 bases, leaving 6 bases not matched to a gene. Looked up from germline, CDR1 is SQVTM and CDR2 is ANQGSEA. This CDR3 has 12 amino acids.

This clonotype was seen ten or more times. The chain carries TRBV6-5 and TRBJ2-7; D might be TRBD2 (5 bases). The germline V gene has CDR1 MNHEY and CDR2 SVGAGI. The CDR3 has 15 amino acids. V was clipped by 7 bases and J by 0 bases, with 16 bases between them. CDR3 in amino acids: CASIPSLEVSYEQYF. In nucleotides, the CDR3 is TGTGCCAGCATTCCGTCGCTGGAGGTCTCCTACGAGCAGTACTTC.

The CDR3 is CAISNGLAGWETQYF. CDR3 nucleotides: TGTGCCATCAGTAATGGACTAGCAGGTTGGGAGACCCAGTACTTC. This chain joins TRBV10-3 and TRBJ2-5, with 8 bases lining up with TRBD2. The CDR3 length is 15 residues. The germline gives CDR1 ENHRY, CDR2 SYGVKD. Trimming took 5 bases from V and 5 from J; bases not matched to a gene: 10.

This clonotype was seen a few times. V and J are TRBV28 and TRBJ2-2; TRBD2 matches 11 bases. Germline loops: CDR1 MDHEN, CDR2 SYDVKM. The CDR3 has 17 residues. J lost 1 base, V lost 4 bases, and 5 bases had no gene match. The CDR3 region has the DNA TGTGCCAGCAGTTGGGCCGGACTAGCGGGGAACACCGGGGAGCTGTTTTTT. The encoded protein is CASSWAGLAGNTGELFF.

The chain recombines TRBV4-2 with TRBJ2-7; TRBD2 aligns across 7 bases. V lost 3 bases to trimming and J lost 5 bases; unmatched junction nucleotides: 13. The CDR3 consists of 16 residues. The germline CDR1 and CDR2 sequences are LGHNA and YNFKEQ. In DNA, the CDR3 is TGTGCCAGCAGCCACAGTAGCGGGTCCGTCGGGAACGAGCAGTACTTC. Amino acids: CASSHSSGSVGNEQYF.

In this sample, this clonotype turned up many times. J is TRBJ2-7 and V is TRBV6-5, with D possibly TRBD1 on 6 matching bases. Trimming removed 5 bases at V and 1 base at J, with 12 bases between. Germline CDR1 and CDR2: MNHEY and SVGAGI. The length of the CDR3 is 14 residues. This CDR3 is CASSENGQSYEQYF. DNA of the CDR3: TGTGCCAGCAGTGAGAATGGACAGTCCTACGAGCAGTACTTC.

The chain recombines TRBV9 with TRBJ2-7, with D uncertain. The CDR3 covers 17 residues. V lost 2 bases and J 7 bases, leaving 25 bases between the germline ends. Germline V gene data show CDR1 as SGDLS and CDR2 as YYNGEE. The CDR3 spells CASSVPKVGSPSWEQYF. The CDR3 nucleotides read TGTGCCAGCAGCGTCCCTAAGGTGGGGTCCCCTTCTTGGGAGCAGTACTTC.